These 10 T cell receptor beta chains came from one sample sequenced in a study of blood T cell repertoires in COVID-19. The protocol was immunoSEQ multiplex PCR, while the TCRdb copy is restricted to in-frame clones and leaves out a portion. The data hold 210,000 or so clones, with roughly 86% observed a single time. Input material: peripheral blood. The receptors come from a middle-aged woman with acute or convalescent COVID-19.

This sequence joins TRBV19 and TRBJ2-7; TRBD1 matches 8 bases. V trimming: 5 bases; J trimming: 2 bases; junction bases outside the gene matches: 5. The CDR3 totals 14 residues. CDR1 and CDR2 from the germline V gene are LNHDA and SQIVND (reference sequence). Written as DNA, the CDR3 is TGTGCCAGTAGTCTAAGGGACAGGACCTACGAGCAGTACTTC. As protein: CASSLRDRTYEQYF.

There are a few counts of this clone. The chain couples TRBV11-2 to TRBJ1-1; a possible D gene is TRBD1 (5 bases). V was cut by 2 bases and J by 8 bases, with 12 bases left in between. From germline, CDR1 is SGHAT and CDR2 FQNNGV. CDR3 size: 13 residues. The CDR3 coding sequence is TGTGCCAGCAGCTTATACCCTTGGACAGAAGCTTTCTTT. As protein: CASSLYPWTEAFF.

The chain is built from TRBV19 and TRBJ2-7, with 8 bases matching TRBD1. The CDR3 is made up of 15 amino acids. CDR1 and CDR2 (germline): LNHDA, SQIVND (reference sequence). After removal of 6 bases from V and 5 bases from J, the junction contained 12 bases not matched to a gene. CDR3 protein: CASSKTGEGMDEQYF. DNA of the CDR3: TGTGCCAGTAGCAAGACAGGGGAAGGGATGGACGAGCAGTACTTC.

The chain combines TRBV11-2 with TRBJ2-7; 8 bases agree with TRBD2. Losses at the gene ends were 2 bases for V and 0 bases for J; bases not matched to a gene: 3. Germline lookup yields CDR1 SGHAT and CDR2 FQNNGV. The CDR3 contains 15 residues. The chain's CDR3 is CASSLQRGSSYEQYF. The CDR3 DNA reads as TGTGCCAGCAGCTTACAGCGGGGGAGCTCCTACGAGCAGTACTTC.

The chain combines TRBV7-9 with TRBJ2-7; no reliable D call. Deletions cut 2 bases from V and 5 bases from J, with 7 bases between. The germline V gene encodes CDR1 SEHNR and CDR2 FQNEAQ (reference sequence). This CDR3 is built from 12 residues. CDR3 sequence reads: CASSLSSDEQYF. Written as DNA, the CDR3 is TGTGCCAGCAGCTTAAGTTCGGACGAGCAGTACTTC.

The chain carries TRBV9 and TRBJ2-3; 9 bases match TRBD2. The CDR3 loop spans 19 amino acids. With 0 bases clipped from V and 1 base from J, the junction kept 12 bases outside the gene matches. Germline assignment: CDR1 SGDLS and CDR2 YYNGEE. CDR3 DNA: TGTGCCAGCAGCGTAGAAAGCGGGAGGCCCTTTGCTGGCACAGATACGCAGTATTTT. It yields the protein CASSVESGRPFAGTDTQYF.

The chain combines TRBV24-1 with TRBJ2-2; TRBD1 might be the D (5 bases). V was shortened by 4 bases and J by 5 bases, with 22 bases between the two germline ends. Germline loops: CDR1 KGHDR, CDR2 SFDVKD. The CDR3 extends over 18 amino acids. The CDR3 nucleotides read TGTGCCACCAGTGAACCTGACAGAACTTCTCCTTGGACCGGGGAGCTGTTTTTT. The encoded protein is CATSEPDRTSPWTGELFF.

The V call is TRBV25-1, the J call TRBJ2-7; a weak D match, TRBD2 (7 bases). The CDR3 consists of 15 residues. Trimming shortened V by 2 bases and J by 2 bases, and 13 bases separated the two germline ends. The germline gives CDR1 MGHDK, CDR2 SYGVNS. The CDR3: CASSEEQGGTYEQYF. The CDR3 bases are TGTGCCAGCAGTGAAGAACAGGGAGGGACCTACGAGCAGTACTTC.

The CDR3 here is CASSQESSGTGLSYEQYF. The CDR3 bases are TGTGCCAGCAGCCAGGAATCGTCCGGGACAGGGTTGTCCTACGAGCAGTACTTC. The V call is TRBV3-1 (or the pseudogene TRBV3-2), the J call TRBJ2-7; 9 bases are a match to TRBD1. The germline gives CDR1 LGHDT, CDR2 YNNKEL (reference sequence). The CDR3 extends over 18 amino acids. The J segment lost 1 base and the V segment lost 3 bases, leaving 13 bases of the junction unmatched.

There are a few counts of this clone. The chain's CDR3 is CASRPTDNLMGRNEQFF. The CDR3 DNA reads as TGTGCCAGCAGGCCCACGGACAACCTTATGGGAAGGAATGAGCAGTTCTTC. The rearrangement joins TRBV27 to TRBJ2-1, with D tentatively TRBD1 (5 bases). Trimming cost V 6 bases and J 7 bases, with 25 bases left between them. In germline, CDR1 is MNHEY, CDR2 SMNVEV (reference sequence). The CDR3 sequence is 17 residues long.